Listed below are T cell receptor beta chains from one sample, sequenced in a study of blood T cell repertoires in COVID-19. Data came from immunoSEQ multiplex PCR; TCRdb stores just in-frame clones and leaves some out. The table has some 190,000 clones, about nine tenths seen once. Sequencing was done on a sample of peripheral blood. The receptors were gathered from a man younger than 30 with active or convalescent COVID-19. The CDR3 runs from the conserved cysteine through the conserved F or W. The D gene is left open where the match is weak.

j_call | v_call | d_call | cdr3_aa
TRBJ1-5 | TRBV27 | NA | CASSFSGNQPQHF
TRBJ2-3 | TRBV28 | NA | CASRLTDTQYF
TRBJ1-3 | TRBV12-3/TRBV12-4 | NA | CASSFGGGNTIYF
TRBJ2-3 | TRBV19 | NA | CASSIGQLGGTDTQYF
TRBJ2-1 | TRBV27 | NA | CASSPYRVGQNAEQFF
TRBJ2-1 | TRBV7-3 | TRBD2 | CASSFSGTSGNEQFF
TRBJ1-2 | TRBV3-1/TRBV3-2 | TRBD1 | CASSHNRGYGYTF
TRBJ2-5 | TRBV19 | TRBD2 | CASSKLAGYLETQYF
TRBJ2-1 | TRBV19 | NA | CASTVRGDFKQFF
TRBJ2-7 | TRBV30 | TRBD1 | CAWSAFDRGLYEQYF
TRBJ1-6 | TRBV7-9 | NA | CASSLDNSPLHF
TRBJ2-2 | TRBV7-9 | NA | CASSPSFGGRGTGELFF
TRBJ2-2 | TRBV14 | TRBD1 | CASSRTTGGHGELFF
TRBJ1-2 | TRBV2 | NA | CASSENTGVEWYGYTF
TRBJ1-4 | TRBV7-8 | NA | CASSRDSLPNEKLFF
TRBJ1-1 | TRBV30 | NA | CAWSKGGAEAFF
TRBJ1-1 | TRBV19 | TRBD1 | CASKIIWAGGMNTEAFF
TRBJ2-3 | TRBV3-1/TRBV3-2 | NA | CASSQGQLQGNTDTQYF
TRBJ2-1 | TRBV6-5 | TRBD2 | CASSYSSRGGYNEQFF
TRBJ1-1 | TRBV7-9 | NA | CASSLDPRYTEAFF
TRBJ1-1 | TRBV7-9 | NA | CANSQNLNTEAFF
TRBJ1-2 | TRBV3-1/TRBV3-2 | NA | CASSQFIPEGTLESANYGYTF
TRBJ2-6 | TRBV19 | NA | CASVTTTGYGANVLTF
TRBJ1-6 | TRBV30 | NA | CAWSDLDSPLHF
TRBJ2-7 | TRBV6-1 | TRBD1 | CASSGRDRGQYASYEQYF
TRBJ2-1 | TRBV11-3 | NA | CASSLGSSYNEQFF
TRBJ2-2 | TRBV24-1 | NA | CATSDEPGELFF
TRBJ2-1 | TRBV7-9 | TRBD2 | CASSYSGFYNEQFF
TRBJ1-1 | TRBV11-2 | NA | CASSLDRVGTEAFF
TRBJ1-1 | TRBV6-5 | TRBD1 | CASSPGTGGIEAFF
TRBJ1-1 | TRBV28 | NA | CASSALGTEAFF
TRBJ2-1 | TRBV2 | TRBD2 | CASSHRTSVDEQFF
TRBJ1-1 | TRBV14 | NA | CASSRTLNTEAFF
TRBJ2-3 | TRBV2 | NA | CASSGTAVADTQYF
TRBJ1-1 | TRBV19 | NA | CASSIPNNRVRLTEAFF
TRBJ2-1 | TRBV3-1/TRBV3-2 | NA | CASSHTLAGGSYNEQFF
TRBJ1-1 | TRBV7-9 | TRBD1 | CASSPDRGVNTEAFF
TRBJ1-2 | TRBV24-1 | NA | CATSDFATNYGYTF
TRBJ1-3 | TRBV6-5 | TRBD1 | CASSSGQAGNTIYF
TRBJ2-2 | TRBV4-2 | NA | CASSQDLADLAPRELFF
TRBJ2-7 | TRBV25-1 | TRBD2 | CASSPGMGRESYEQYF
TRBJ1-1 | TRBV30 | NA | CAWSLRGLQNTEAFF
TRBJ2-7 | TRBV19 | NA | CASSATSKYEQYF